The entry below describes one T cell receptor (beta chain). What antigen it recognizes has not been identified. Per-base qualities were not stored, and no clone one base away is much larger. V drops 4 bases and J drops 0 bases, leaving 10 bases in between. The cysteine opens and the phenylalanine closes a CDR3 of 15 amino acids. Just the 45-base CDR3 DNA is kept, in frame starting at base 1. Based on the germline V gene, the CDR1 and CDR2 sequences are SGHDN and FVKESK. These data belong to a study of radiotherapy plus CTLA-4 blockade in lung cancer (dated by TCRdb to 2017 to 2018). For the study in its entirety: Among the enrolled patients, approximately 18% had an objective response, and about 31% reached disease control.

Library preparation used the immunoSEQ multiplex PCR assay. TCRdb provides this immuneACCESS table in a form limited to in-frame rearrangements. Some clones are lacking; in checked studies, under half of them reflect an unresolved V gene, and why the rest are absent is not known. For this sample there are about 90,000 clones; over 80% appear just once. The ten largest clones represent more than 12% of the sample. The study evaluated CTLA-4 blockade (ipilimumab) given together with focal radiation therapy in patients who had chemo-refractory metastatic non-small-cell lung cancer. What the study reported, not specific to this receptor: The strongest predictors of response, as reported, were early dynamic changes in blood T cell clones along with a rise in serum interferon-beta after radiation. After treatment with radiotherapy and ipilimumab, TCR clones that originated in tumors expanded in peripheral blood.

Sequences were derived from peripheral blood, sampled from a patient treated with radiotherapy plus ipilimumab. The chain is assembled from TRBV14 and TRBJ1-3, and perhaps TRBD1 as D gene, on 6 matching bases. The TCR sequence derives from a human donor with non-small cell lung cancer that progressed on radiotherapy plus ipilimumab. DNA sequence: TGTGCCAGCAGCCCTCAGGGGTACTCTGGAAACACCATATATTTT. It is translated as CASSPQGYSGNTIYF. The reference TRBV14 and TRBJ1-3 proteins fill in what lies around the CDR3, so the full variable domain reads EAGVTQFPSHSVIEKGQTVTLRCDPISGHDNLYWYRRVMGKEIKFLLHFVKESKQDESGMPNNRFLAERTGGTYSTLKVQPAELEDSGVYFCASSPQGYSGNTIYFGEGSWLTVV.